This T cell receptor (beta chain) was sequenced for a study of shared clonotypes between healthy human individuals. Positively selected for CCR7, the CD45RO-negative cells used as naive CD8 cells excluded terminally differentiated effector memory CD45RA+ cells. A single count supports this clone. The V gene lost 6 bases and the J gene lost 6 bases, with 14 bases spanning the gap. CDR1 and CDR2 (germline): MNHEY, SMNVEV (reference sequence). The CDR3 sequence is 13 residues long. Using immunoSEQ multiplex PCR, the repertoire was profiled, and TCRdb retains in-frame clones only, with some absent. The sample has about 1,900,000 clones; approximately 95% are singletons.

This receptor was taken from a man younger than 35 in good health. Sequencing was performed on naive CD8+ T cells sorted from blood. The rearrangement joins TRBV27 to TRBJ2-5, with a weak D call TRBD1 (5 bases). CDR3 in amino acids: CASSPIGAKTQYF. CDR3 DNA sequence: TGTGCCAGCAGCCCGATAGGGGCCAAGACCCAGTACTTC.